This TCR beta chain was recorded in a study of blood T cell repertoires in COVID-19 (dated by TCRdb to between 2020 and 2021). About the investigation overall: Samples from collaborators originated in the United States, Italy and Spain and spanned both the acute and convalescent phases of COVID-19. The material from the prospective study consisted of cDNA or gDNA derived from T cells, B-cell-depleted T cells, or PBMCs. The dataset comprised deeply sampled blood TCRbeta repertoires from subjects exposed to, actively infected with, or recovered from COVID-19. The repertoires were released in a freely available public database intended as a resource for research on the immune response to SARS-CoV-2. The samples were drawn from the first 160 participants of the ongoing ImmuneRACE study and from about 1,200 subjects provided by 6 global collaborators. A de-identified subject ID, COVID-19 status, age in years and sex were almost always included in the sample metadata. Where available, HLA class I and class II types were taken from metadata supplied by the sample provider and were not determined by assay-based typing.

V is cut back by 9 bases and J by 5 bases, with 14 bases in the junction unmatched. According to the germline V gene (reference sequence), CDR1 reads MNHEY and CDR2 reads SMNVEV. The CDR3 runs 15 residues from the cysteine to the phenylalanine. Left in the record is the CDR3 DNA by itself, 45 bases read in frame from the first base. General study outcomes and caveats: The quantity of clinical and demographic metadata differed by source and by participant and was supplied without curation.

Participants in the prospective study were aged roughly 18 to 100 years, lived in over 20 United States geographic areas, and enrolled through a virtual design. In the prospective study, participants were assigned to cohorts based on the clinical history participants reported in a screening survey and a study questionnaire. For ImmuneRACE Cohort 3, a participant was defined as recovered based on two consecutive negative NP/OP PCR tests, clearance by a healthcare professional, or resolution of symptoms. Mobile phlebotomists in the prospective study collected whole blood, serum and a nasopharyngeal or oropharyngeal swab from every participant. Prospective study participants could optionally give additional blood draws and questionnaires over an approximately two-month period. Prospective study blood samples were shipped either frozen or at room temperature before DNA extraction. The immunoSEQ Assay, a bias-controlled multiplex PCR, was used to amplify TCRbeta CDR3 regions from genomic DNA. In the source study's methods: Nucleated cell counts per sample were estimated from amplification of reference gene primers within the assay. To quantify the absolute abundance of each unique TCRbeta CDR3 rearrangement, sequence reads were collapsed and filtered. Productive Simpson clonality was computed per sample as the square root of Simpson's diversity index over productive rearrangements. The immuneACCESS repertoire file appears here via TCRdb, limited to in-frame rearrangements. These files lack a portion of the clones; in checked studies, under half of the deficit traces to unresolved V genes, and the cause of the others is not known. The DNA was the basis for D and trimming; V, J and clone size are from that table. Recorded for this sample are over 150,000 clones; approximately 84% of them occurred a single time. The ten largest account for 3.2% of the sample.

Regarding this clone: Its antigen has not been determined. Within one base of it there is no much larger clone, and no base qualities were kept.

Sequences were obtained from PBMCs or T cells enriched from blood (not recorded which). The chain is made from TRBV27 and TRBJ1-1; TRBD1 aligns with 8 central bases. The source is a woman younger than 45 who had recovered from COVID-19. The bases read TGTGCCAGTTTTTATTTCCGGACAGGGAGGACTGAAGCTTTCTTT. Its protein reads: CASFYFRTGRTEAFF.